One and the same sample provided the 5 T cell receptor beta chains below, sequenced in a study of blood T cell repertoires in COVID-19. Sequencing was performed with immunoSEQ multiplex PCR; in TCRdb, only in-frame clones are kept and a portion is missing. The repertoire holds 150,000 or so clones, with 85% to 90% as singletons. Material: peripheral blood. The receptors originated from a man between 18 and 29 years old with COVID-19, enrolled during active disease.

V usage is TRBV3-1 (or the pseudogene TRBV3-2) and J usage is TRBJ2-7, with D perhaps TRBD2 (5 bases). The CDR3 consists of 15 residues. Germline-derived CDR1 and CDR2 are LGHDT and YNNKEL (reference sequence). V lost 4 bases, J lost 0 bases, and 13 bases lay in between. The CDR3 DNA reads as TGTGCCAGCAGCCTTGACTCGGACTCCTCCTACGAGCAGTACTTC. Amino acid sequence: CASSLDSDSSYEQYF.

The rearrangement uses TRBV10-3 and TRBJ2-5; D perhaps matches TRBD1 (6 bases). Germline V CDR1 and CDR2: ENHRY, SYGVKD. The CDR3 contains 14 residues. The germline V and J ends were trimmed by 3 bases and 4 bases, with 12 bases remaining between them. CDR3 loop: CAISDVGGLETQYF. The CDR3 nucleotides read TGTGCCATCAGTGATGTTGGGGGCTTAGAGACCCAGTACTTC.

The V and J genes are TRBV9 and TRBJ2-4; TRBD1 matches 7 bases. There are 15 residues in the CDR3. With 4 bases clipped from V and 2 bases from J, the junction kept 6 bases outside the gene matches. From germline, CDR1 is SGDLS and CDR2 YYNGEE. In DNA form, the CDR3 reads TGTGCCAGCAGCATAAGAGGGGGCACCAAAAACATTCAGTACTTC. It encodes CASSIRGGTKNIQYF.

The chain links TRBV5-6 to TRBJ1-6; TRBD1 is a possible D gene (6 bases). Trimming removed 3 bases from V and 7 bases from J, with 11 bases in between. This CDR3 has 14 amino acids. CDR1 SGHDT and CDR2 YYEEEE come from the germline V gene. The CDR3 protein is CASSSQGMNSPLHF. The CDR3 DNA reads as TGTGCCAGCAGCTCACAGGGAATGAATTCACCCCTCCACTTT.

The CDR3 nucleotides read TGCGCCAGCAGCAACCCCGGGACAGTCTATGGCTACACCTTC. Its translation: CASSNPGTVYGYTF. This rearrangement joins TRBV4-3 to TRBJ1-2, with 7 nucleotides matching TRBD1. V dropped 5 bases and J dropped 4; count of bases not matched to a gene: 7. Germline CDR1 reads LGHNA; CDR2 reads YSLEER. This CDR3 is built from 14 residues.